The clone carrying this T cell receptor beta chain appeared a single time. This sample is drawn from a study of OX40 agonist ivuxolimab in advanced cancers. TCRdb's table, derived via immunoSEQ multiplex PCR, lists solely in-frame clones and lacks some. The sample holds fewer than 100,000 clones, about 90% seen once. Germline values: CDR1 SNHLY, CDR2 FYNNEI. This CDR3 is 12 amino acids long. V lost 5 bases to trimming and J lost 3 bases, with 7 bases between them. The chain joins TRBV2 to TRBJ2-5; D uncertain. This TCR was recovered from an adult with an advanced solid tumor such as melanoma, head and neck, liver or kidney cancer. Sequences were derived from CD4+ or CD8+ T cells sorted from blood, sampled in a trial of the OX40 agonist ivuxolimab. The CDR3 sequence is CASSLDEETQYF. CDR3 nucleotide sequence: TGTGCCAGCAGTCTGGACGAAGAGACCCAGTACTTC.